Listed below are T cell receptor beta chains from one sample, sequenced in a study of preoperative IRX-2 immunotherapy in early breast cancer. This table comes from immunoSEQ multiplex PCR, and its TCRdb copy is limited to in-frame clones, with some not included. The sample contains tens of thousands of clones, 90% to 95% of which appear only once. Collection took place from a patient treated with IRX-2 immunotherapy. The receptors were sampled from a human donor with breast cancer. Each CDR3 is given with its conserved first and last residue. D genes are given only for firm matches. A clone size is listed for some rows: how often the clone was seen (once, few, many), or a class if it is expanded.

v_gene	j_gene	len	abundance	d_gene	CDR3aa	CDR3nt
TRBV7-2	TRBJ1-2	14	NA	TRBD1	CASSPTGEGYGYTF	TGTGCCAGCAGCCCGACAGGGGAAGGCTATGGCTACACCTTC
TRBV18	TRBJ2-2	16	NA	NA	CASSLLQERGTGELFF	TGTGCCAGCTCACTACTGCAGGAGCGAGGCACCGGGGAGCTGTTTTTT
TRBV6-4	TRBJ2-3	15	NA	NA	CASSEDEGGTDTQYF	TGTGCCAGCAGTGAAGACGAGGGAGGCACAGATACGCAGTATTTT
TRBV29-1	TRBJ2-7	13	NA	TRBD1	CSVEGTGQYEQYF	TGCAGCGTCGAGGGGACAGGGCAGTACGAGCAGTACTTC
TRBV27	TRBJ2-3	15	NA	TRBD2	CASSLGTSGRDTQYF	TGTGCCAGCAGTTTAGGGACTAGCGGGAGGGATACGCAGTATTTT
TRBV9	TRBJ2-3	15	NA	TRBD2	CASSGSGRALGTQYF	TGTGCCAGCAGCGGTAGCGGGAGGGCCCTGGGGACGCAGTATTTT
TRBV7-9	TRBJ2-7	17	NA	TRBD2	CASSSPGLAGRDYEQYF	TGTGCCAGCAGCTCCCCGGGACTAGCGGGACGAGACTACGAGCAGTACTTC
TRBV2	TRBJ2-5	14	NA	TRBD2	CASSRSSGGQTQYF	TGTGCCAGCAGTCGTAGTAGCGGGGGGCAGACCCAGTACTTC
TRBV28	TRBJ2-5	13	NA	NA	CATGGWTEETQYF	TGTGCCACCGGGGGGTGGACAGAAGAGACCCAGTACTTC
TRBV7-2	TRBJ1-5	15	NA	NA	CASSFSRDSNQPQHF	TGTGCCAGCAGCTTTTCCCGGGACAGCAATCAGCCCCAGCATTTT
TRBV29-1	TRBJ1-1	14	NA	NA	CSVFRWGPGTEAFF	TGCAGCGTTTTCCGTTGGGGGCCGGGGACTGAAGCTTTCTTT
TRBV5-6	TRBJ2-1	12	few	NA	CASSLSYNEQFF	TGTGCCAGCAGCCTATCGTACAATGAGCAGTTCTTC
TRBV7-3	TRBJ2-3	20	NA	TRBD2	CASSLTNRGLAGWSTDTQYF	TGTGCCAGCAGCTTAACGAACAGGGGACTAGCGGGGTGGAGCACAGATACGCAGTATTTT
TRBV6-5	TRBJ1-3	13	NA	NA	CASSYDRRNTIYF	TGTGCCAGCAGTTACGACAGAAGAAACACCATATATTTT
TRBV6-5	TRBJ2-3	14	NA	NA	CASSLRGNTDTQYF	TGTGCCAGCAGTCTGAGGGGCAACACAGATACGCAGTATTTT
TRBV18	TRBJ1-5	13	NA	TRBD1	CASSRRGGQPQHF	TGTGCCAGCTCACGCAGGGGGGGTCAGCCCCAGCATTTT
TRBV6-6	TRBJ2-7	15	NA	TRBD2	CASSYSKLAGYEQYF	TGTGCCAGCAGTTACTCGAAACTAGCGGGGTACGAGCAGTACTTC
TRBV28	TRBJ2-1	11	once	NA	CASSYVVEQFF	TGTGCCAGCAGTTACGTAGTTGAGCAGTTCTTC
TRBV6-5	TRBJ1-1	12	NA	NA	CASSYRADKAFF	TGTGCCAGCAGTTACCGGGCCGACAAAGCTTTCTTT
TRBV7-6	TRBJ1-6	14	NA	NA	CASSVTEVGSPLHF	TGTGCCAGCAGCGTGACAGAGGTCGGTTCACCCCTCCACTTT
TRBV11-2	TRBJ1-4	14	once	TRBD1	CASSLGQGPEKLFF	TGTGCCAGCAGCTTGGGACAGGGCCCAGAAAAACTGTTTTTT